This T cell receptor (beta chain) emerged from a study of cytomegalovirus exposure and HLA in healthy donors. Findings and caveats of the study: The study recorded around 160 TCR beta chains that were cytomegalovirus-associated. TCR beta chain V- and J-gene trimming was linked, in a later analysis, to a missense variant in DCLRE1C.

This CDR3 is built from 16 residues. Germline CDR1 SGHAT, CDR2 FQDESV (reference sequence). V lost 3 bases, J lost 2 bases, and 13 bases lay in between. The PCR was carried out with 60 Vbeta primers and 13 Jbeta primers. Method: immunoSEQ multiplex PCR; TCRdb's copy keeps in-frame clones and lacks some. In the table there are fewer than 110,000 clones, over 70% of which are singletons. Comment on this clone: Its antigen is not identified.

The chain couples TRBV11-1 to TRBJ1-4; D not certain. The receptor was derived from a man in his fifties or sixties in good health and CMV-seronegative. Sequencing input: PBMCs. CDR3 in DNA: TGTGCCAGCAGCTTTCTCGCGGGTGCGACTAATGAAAAACTGTTTTTT. Amino acid sequence: CASSFLAGATNEKLFF.